These 24 T cell receptor beta chains were all obtained from the same sample, sequenced in a study of cytomegalovirus exposure and HLA in healthy donors. The method was immunoSEQ multiplex PCR; TCRdb's version includes in-frame clones alone and lacks a portion of them. The sample lists about 280,000 clones, roughly 90% occurring once. The material sequenced was PBMCs. These receptors all come from a young woman in good health and CMV-seronegative.

This sequence joins TRBV25-1 and TRBJ2-7; D perhaps matches TRBD1 (5 bases). Germline V gene data show CDR1 as MGHDK and CDR2 as SYGVNS. V shed 6 bases and J shed 2 bases, with 14 bases lying between them. This CDR3 contains 14 residues. CDR3 in DNA: TGTGCCAGCAGACAGGATCTGGGGACCTACGAGCAGTACTTC. It encodes CASRQDLGTYEQYF.

The chain carries TRBV15 and TRBJ2-3; a weak D match, TRBD1 (6 bases). The ends were cut back, 4 bases at V and 3 bases at J, with 17 bases in the middle. This CDR3 is built from 16 residues. Per germline, CDR1 LNHNV and CDR2 YYDKDF (reference sequence). The CDR3 region is CATSTNTGLGTDTQYF. Here the CDR3 DNA reads TGTGCCACCAGCACGAACACAGGGCTTGGTACAGATACGCAGTATTTT.

This rearrangement joins TRBV2 to TRBJ2-7, with D tentatively TRBD1 (6 bases). The CDR3 length is 14 residues. CDR1 and CDR2 (germline): SNHLY, FYNNEI. V lost 5 bases and J 4 bases, leaving 15 bases between the germline ends. The DNA of the CDR3 is TGTGCCAGCAGTCAAGAGGGGACACAATACGAGCAGTACTTC. Amino acid sequence: CASSQEGTQYEQYF.

This rearrangement joins TRBV27 to TRBJ2-7; D possibly corresponds to TRBD1 (5 bases). This CDR3 is built from 13 residues. Germline CDR1 is MNHEY and CDR2 is SMNVEV (reference sequence). V dropped 3 bases and J dropped 3 bases, with 9 bases sitting between them. CDR3 DNA: TGTGCCAGCAGTTTGACAGTCCACTACGAGCAGTACTTC. Translated: CASSLTVHYEQYF.

J is TRBJ2-5 and V is TRBV12-5, with D perhaps matching TRBD1 (6 bases). V lost 0 bases to trimming and J lost 2 bases, with 10 bases between them. The length of the CDR3 is 15 residues. From germline, CDR1 is LGHNT and CDR2 FRNRAP. In DNA form, the CDR3 reads TGTGCTAGTGGTTTGGTACAGGGTGGTCAAGAGACCCAGTACTTC. Encoded protein: CASGLVQGGQETQYF. The variable domain in full, with the rest retrieved from reference TRBV12-5 and TRBJ2-5, is DARVTQTPRHKVTEMGQEVTMRCQPILGHNTVFWYRQTMMQGLELLAYFRNRAPLDDSGMPKDRFSAEMPDATLATLKIQPSEPRDSAVYFCASGLVQGGQETQYFGPGTRLLVL.

The J gene is TRBJ2-1, the V gene TRBV9; TRBD2 might be the D (5 bases). This CDR3 is 13 amino acids long. CDR1 is SGDLS, CDR2 YYNGEE, per germline. V was trimmed by 1 base and J by 7 bases, leaving 9 bases between them. CDR3 amino acids: CASSVSTGNEQFF. The CDR3 bases are TGTGCCAGCAGCGTATCTACGGGGAATGAGCAGTTCTTC. Variable domain in full (rest from reference TRBV9 and TRBJ2-1): DSGVTQTPKHLITATGQRVTLRCSPRSGDLSVYWYQQSLDQGLQFLIQYYNGEERAKGNILERFSAQQFPDLHSELNLSSLELGDSALYFCASSVSTGNEQFFGPGTRLTVL.

The chain employs TRBV11-2 and TRBJ2-1, with D perhaps matching TRBD1 (6 bases). Germline CDR1 and CDR2: SGHAT and FQNNGV. The CDR3 has 16 residues. The V end was cut by 5 bases, the J end by 9 bases, with 23 bases between. CDR3 residues: CASSPLMGTFGGEQFF. In nucleotides, the CDR3 is TGTGCCAGCAGCCCCCTCATGGGGACATTTGGTGGTGAGCAGTTCTTC.

The CDR3 DNA follows: TGTGCCAGCAGGAGGGAAGGAGGAATCGAGCAGTACTTC. Amino acid sequence: CASRREGGIEQYF. This rearrangement joins TRBV6-1 to TRBJ2-7, with TRBD2 as a possible D gene (5 bases). V was shortened by 6 bases and J by 6 bases, with 15 bases between the two germline ends. CDR1 and CDR2 from the germline V gene are MNHNS and SASEGT. The CDR3 contains 13 residues.

The genes are TRBV12-5 and TRBJ2-7; 8 positions match TRBD1. The CDR3 loop spans 13 amino acids. CDR1 and CDR2 from the germline V gene are LGHNT and FRNRAP. The ends lost 6 bases at V and 3 bases at J; junction bases unmatched: 4. The CDR3 DNA is TGTGCTAGTGGCCTGGACAGGGTCTACGAGCAGTACTTC. Its protein product is CASGLDRVYEQYF. Variable domain in full (rest from reference TRBV12-5 and TRBJ2-7): DARVTQTPRHKVTEMGQEVTMRCQPILGHNTVFWYRQTMMQGLELLAYFRNRAPLDDSGMPKDRFSAEMPDATLATLKIQPSEPRDSAVYFCASGLDRVYEQYFGPGTRLTVT.

The chain employs TRBV2 and TRBJ1-2; 8 bases are a match to TRBD1. Germline V gene sequence: CDR1 SNHLY, CDR2 FYNNEI. Trimming took 6 bases from V and 8 from J; bases not matched to a gene: 5. This CDR3 has 12 residues. The CDR3 here is CASSGTGRGYTF. DNA for the CDR3: TGTGCCAGCAGCGGGACAGGACGGGGCTACACCTTC.

The chain couples TRBV28 to TRBJ1-5; possibly TRBD1 for D (5 bases). CDR3 length equals 13 residues. Germline V gene data show CDR1 as MDHEN and CDR2 as SYDVKM. V was trimmed by 5 bases and J by 7 bases, leaving 12 bases between them. The CDR3 loop reads CASSVPREQPQHF. The CDR3 DNA reads TGTGCCAGCAGTGTACCCAGGGAACAGCCCCAGCATTTT.

The V call is TRBV7-3, the J call TRBJ1-2; tentatively, D is TRBD1 (5 bases). The CDR3 length is 13 residues. V was trimmed by 4 bases and J by 8 bases, leaving 14 bases between them. From germline, CDR1 is SGHTA and CDR2 FQGTGA. Written as DNA, the CDR3 is TGTGCCAGCAGCTCGGGGGGGTATGAGGGCTACACCTTC. Translated: CASSSGGYEGYTF.

V is TRBV6-5 and J is TRBJ2-7; TRBD1 matches 8 bases. Germline V CDR1 and CDR2: MNHEY, SVGAGI. The CDR3 sequence is 14 residues long. J was trimmed by 2 bases and V by 4 bases; bases with no gene match: 4. CDR3 DNA: TGTGCCAGCAGTTCGACAGGGGCCCCCTACGAGCAGTACTTC. This codes for CASSSTGAPYEQYF.

As regards this clone: Other DNA sequences in the same sample also yield this CDR3. V and J are TRBV27 and TRBJ1-5; no clear D. Germline assignment: CDR1 MNHEY and CDR2 SMNVEV (reference sequence). Trimming cost V 3 bases and J 4 bases, with 7 bases left between them. This CDR3 is 13 amino acids long. The CDR3, as DNA: TGTGCCAGCAGTTTTGGAGGGAATCAGCCCCAGCATTTT. It yields the protein CASSFGGNQPQHF.

This chain uses TRBV2 with TRBJ2-7; tentatively, D is TRBD1 (5 bases). Trimming removed 1 base at V and 0 bases at J, with 13 bases between. The V gene's germline CDR1 is SNHLY and CDR2 FYNNEI. This CDR3 comprises 16 residues. CDR3 in DNA: TGTGCCAGCAGTGAAGAGGGGCTTCTCCTCTCCTACGAGCAGTACTTC. Translated: CASSEEGLLLSYEQYF. Full variable domain (missing parts from reference TRBV2 and TRBJ2-7): EPEVTQTPSHQVTQMGQEVILRCVPISNHLYFYWYRQILGQKVEFLVSFYNNEISEKSEIFDDQFSVERPDGSNFTLKIRSTKLEDSAMYFCASSEEGLLLSYEQYFGPGTRLTVT.

The chain links TRBV9 to TRBJ2-2; possible D gene TRBD2, 5 bases. From germline, CDR1 is SGDLS and CDR2 YYNGEE. The CDR3 contains 15 residues. V gave up 0 bases and J gave up 5 bases, with 11 bases separating them. CDR3 DNA: TGTGCCAGCAGCGTAGCAGAGGGCCCGACCGGGGAGCTGTTTTTT. It encodes CASSVAEGPTGELFF.

This rearrangement joins TRBV4-1 to TRBJ2-1, with D uncertain. CDR1 is MGHRA, CDR2 YSYEKL, per germline. The ends were cut back, 1 base at V and 9 bases at J, with 19 bases in the middle. This CDR3 comprises 16 residues. The DNA of the CDR3 is TGCGCCAGCAGCCAAGTCGATCTAGTTGTCTTCGGTGAGCAGTTCTTC. Its protein is CASSQVDLVVFGEQFF.

This clone was picked up one time. The chain combines TRBV5-1 with TRBJ1-1, with a possible D match to TRBD1 (6 bases). CDR1 and CDR2 (germline): SGHRS, YFSETQ. V gave up 1 base and J gave up 4 bases, with 17 bases separating them. CDR3 size: 16 residues. CDR3 sequence (DNA): TGCGCCAGCAGCTTGAGGGGGGGGCCATGGGCCACTGAAGCTTTCTTT. Protein: CASSLRGGPWATEAFF.

The rearrangement joins TRBV18 to TRBJ2-7; tentatively, D is TRBD1 (6 bases). Germline V gives CDR1 KGHSH, CDR2 LQKENI. The V and J ends lost 6 bases and 2 bases respectively, with 11 bases between them. This CDR3 has 13 residues. This CDR3 reads CASSYRATYEQYF. Written as DNA, the CDR3 is TGTGCCAGCTCCTACAGGGCCACCTACGAGCAGTACTTC.

V gene TRBV7-2 combines with J gene TRBJ2-5; 9 nucleotides match TRBD1. Losses at the gene ends were 5 bases for V and 8 bases for J; bases not matched to a gene: 9. The CDR3 length is 14 residues. Germline V lookup: CDR1 SGHTA, CDR2 FQGNSA. The CDR3 DNA sequence: TGTGCCAGCAGCCGTGGACAGGGGTTGGCAACCCAGTACTTC. This sequence encodes CASSRGQGLATQYF.

The V and J genes are TRBV18 and TRBJ2-1; D is possibly TRBD2 (6 bases). The V gene's germline CDR1 is KGHSH and CDR2 LQKENI. This CDR3 has 14 residues. Trimming took 2 bases from V and 10 from J, leaving 15 bases between them. The CDR3 loop reads CASSPTRSGREQFF. The CDR3 nucleotides read TGTGCCAGCTCACCAACTAGATCAGGGAGGGAGCAGTTCTTC.

The genes are TRBV7-2 and TRBJ2-2, with TRBD1 as a possible D gene (5 bases). The V end lost 2 bases, the J end lost 6 bases, and 13 bases lay between the germline ends. CDR1 and CDR2 from the germline V gene are SGHTA and FQGNSA. CDR3 length: 15 amino acids. CDR3 region: CASSLWAREAGELFF. For the CDR3, the DNA is TGTGCCAGCAGCTTATGGGCCAGGGAAGCCGGGGAGCTGTTTTTT.

This sequence joins TRBV5-8 and TRBJ2-2; a possible D gene is TRBD2 (5 bases). The length of the CDR3 is 14 residues. V lost 0 bases and J 5 bases, leaving 8 bases between the germline ends. CDR1 and CDR2 (germline): SGHTS, YDEGEE. The CDR3 nucleotides read TGTGCCAGCAGCTTGGCGGGATATACCGGGGAGCTGTTTTTT. This translates into CASSLAGYTGELFF.

The rearrangement links TRBV19 to TRBJ2-7; 8 positions agree with TRBD2. The CDR3 covers 13 residues. CDR1 is LNHDA and CDR2 is SQIVND in the germline V gene (reference sequence). Trimming removed 4 bases from V and 6 bases from J; junction bases left unmatched: 5. DNA of the CDR3: TGTGCCAGTAGTAGGGGCGGGAGGAGCGAGCAGTACTTC. As protein: CASSRGGRSEQYF.